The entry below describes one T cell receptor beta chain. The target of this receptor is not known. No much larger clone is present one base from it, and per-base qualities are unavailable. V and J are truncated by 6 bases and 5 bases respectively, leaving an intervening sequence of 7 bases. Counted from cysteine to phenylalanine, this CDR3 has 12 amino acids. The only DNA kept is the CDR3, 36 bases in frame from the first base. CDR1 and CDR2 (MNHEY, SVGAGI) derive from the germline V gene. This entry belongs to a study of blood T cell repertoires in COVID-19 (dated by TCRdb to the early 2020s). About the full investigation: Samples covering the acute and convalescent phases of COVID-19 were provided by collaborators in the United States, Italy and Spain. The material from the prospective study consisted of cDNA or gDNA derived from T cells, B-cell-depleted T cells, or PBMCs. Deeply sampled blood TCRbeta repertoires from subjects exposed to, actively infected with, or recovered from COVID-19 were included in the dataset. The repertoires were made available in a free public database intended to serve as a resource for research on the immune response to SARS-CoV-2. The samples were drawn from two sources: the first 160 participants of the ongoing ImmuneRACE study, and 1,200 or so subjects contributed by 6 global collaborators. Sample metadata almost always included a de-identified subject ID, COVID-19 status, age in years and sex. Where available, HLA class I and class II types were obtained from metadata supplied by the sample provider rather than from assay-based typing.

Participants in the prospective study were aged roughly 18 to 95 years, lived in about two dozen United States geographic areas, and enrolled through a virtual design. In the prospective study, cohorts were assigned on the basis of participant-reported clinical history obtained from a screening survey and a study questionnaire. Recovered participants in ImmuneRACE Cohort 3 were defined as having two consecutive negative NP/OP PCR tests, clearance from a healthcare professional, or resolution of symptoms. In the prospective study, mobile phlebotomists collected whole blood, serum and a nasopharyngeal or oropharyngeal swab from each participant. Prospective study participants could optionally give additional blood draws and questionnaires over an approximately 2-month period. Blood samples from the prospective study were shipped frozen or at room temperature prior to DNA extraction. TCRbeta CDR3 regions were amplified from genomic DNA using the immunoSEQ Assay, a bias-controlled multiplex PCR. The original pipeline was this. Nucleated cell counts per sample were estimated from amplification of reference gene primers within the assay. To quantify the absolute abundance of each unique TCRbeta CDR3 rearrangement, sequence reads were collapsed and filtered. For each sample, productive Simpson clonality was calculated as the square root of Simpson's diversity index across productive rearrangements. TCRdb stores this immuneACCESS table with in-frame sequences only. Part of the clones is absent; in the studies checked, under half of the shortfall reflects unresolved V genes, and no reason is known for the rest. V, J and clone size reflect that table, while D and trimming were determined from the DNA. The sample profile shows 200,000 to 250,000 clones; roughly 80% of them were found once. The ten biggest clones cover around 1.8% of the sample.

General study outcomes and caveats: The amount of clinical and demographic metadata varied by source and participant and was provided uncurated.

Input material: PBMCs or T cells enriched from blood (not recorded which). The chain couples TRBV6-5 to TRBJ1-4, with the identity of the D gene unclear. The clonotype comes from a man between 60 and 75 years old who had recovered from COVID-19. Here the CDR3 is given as CASRQRNEKLFF. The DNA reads TGTGCCAGCAGACAGAGAAATGAAAAACTGTTTTTT.